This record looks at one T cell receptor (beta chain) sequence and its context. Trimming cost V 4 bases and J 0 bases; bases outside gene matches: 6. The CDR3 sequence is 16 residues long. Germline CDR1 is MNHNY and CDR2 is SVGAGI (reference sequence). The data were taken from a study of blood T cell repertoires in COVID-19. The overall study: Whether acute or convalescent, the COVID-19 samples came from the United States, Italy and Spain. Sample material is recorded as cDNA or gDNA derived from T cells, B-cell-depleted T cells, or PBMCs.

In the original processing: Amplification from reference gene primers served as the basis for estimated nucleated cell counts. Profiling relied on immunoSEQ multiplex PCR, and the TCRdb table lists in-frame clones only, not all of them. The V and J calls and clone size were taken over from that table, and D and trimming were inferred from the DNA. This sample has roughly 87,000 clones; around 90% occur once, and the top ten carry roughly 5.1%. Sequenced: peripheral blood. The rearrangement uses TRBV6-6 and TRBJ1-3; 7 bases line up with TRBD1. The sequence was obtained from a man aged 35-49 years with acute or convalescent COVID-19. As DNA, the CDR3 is TGTGCCAGCAGTTTGACAGGGTCGAGCTCTGGAAACACCATATATTTT. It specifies CASSLTGSSSGNTIYF.